This T cell receptor (beta chain) was found in a study of blood T cell repertoires in COVID-19. The overall study: COVID-19 samples, acute and convalescent, were from the United States, Italy and Spain.

Original processing methods: Estimation of nucleated cell counts was performed using reference gene primer amplification. The data were produced by immunoSEQ multiplex PCR, yet TCRdb's version contains in-frame clones alone and is incomplete. The V and J calls and clone size come from that table; D and trimming were worked out from the DNA. This sample yields some 150,000 clones, of which approximately 90% are seen a single time; 9.5% to 12% belongs to the top ten. With 1 base removed from V and 0 bases from J, the gap between germline ends came to 7 bases. The CDR3 covers 14 residues. The germline V gene encodes CDR1 SGHRS and CDR2 YFSETQ.

The chain couples TRBV5-1 to TRBJ2-5; D is unresolved. The clonotype comes from a woman of 80 years or more with acute or convalescent COVID-19. Sample: peripheral blood. The chain's CDR3 is CASSLNHHQETQYF. CDR3 nucleotides: TGCGCCAGCAGCTTGAATCATCACCAAGAGACCCAGTACTTC.